The 23 T cell receptor beta chains presented below share a single source sample, sequenced in a study of cytomegalovirus exposure and HLA in healthy donors. PCR amplification relied on 60 Vbeta primers (plus 13 Jbeta primers). Here immunoSEQ multiplex PCR was the method, and the copy in TCRdb shows in-frame clones only, minus some. The table has roughly 120,000 clones, less than 85% seen once. The sequencing input was PBMCs. The receptor set was obtained from a man under 40 in good health and CMV-seronegative.

There are a few counts of this clone. V is TRBV7-2 and J is TRBJ2-1, with D perhaps TRBD2 (5 bases). V lost 5 bases and J lost 10, with 12 bases in between. The CDR3 is made up of 12 amino acids. CDR1 and CDR2 from the germline V gene are SGHTA and FQGNSA. CDR3 sequence: CASSRTREEQFF. Written as DNA, the CDR3 is TGTGCCAGCAGCCGGACTCGCGAAGAGCAGTTCTTC.

The chain recombines TRBV9 with TRBJ2-7, with D possibly TRBD1 on 5 matching bases. Germline V gene data show CDR1 as SGDLS and CDR2 as YYNGEE. V lost 4 bases, J lost 1 base, and 9 bases lay in between. This CDR3 has 13 residues. This chain's CDR3 is CASSLDSSYEQYF. CDR3 nucleotide sequence: TGTGCCAGCAGCCTTGACAGTTCCTACGAGCAGTACTTC.

The chain has TRBV28 and TRBJ2-7; 10 bases agree with TRBD1. CDR1 and CDR2 from the germline V gene are MDHEN and SYDVKM. The CDR3 has 15 residues. Trimming cost V 5 bases and J 3 bases; bases outside gene matches: 7. CDR3 sequence reads: CASSPPGTGVYEQYF. CDR3 coding DNA: TGTGCCAGCAGTCCCCCTGGGACAGGGGTCTACGAGCAGTACTTC. The entire variable domain, with the rest obtained from reference TRBV28 and TRBJ2-7, is as follows: DVKVTQSSRYLVKRTGEKVFLECVQDMDHENMFWYRQDPGLGLRLIYFSYDVKMKEKGDIPEGYSVSREKKERFSLILESASTNQTSMYLCASSPPGTGVYEQYFGPGTRLTVT.

The chain couples TRBV21-1 to TRBJ1-1; TRBD1 is the table's D call and was not checked against the DNA. TRBV21-1 is noted as a pseudogene. The CDR3 has 15 residues. CDR3 DNA sequence: TGTGCCAGCAGTCCTGGGTCCGGGACAGACGCTGAAGCTTTCTTT. Translated, it gives CASSPGSGTDAEAFF.

This clone was observed a handful of times. The chain recombines TRBV30 with TRBJ1-1; no clear D gene. CDR1 GTSNPN and CDR2 SVGIG come from the germline V gene (reference sequence). This CDR3 has 13 residues. Trimming left V 4 bases short and J 0 bases short, with 9 bases between. CDR3 sequence reads: CAWNLPMNTEAFF. In DNA form, the CDR3 reads TGTGCCTGGAACCTTCCTATGAACACTGAAGCTTTCTTT.

This chain uses TRBV29-1 with TRBJ2-2; TRBD1 aligns across 8 bases. The CDR3 has 13 residues. V lost 3 bases to trimming and J lost 5 bases; unmatched junction nucleotides: 2. Germline V gene sequence: CDR1 SQVTM, CDR2 ANQGSEA. The DNA of the CDR3 is TGCAGCGTTGACAGGGGGCCTACCGGGGAGCTGTTTTTT. This codes for CSVDRGPTGELFF.

The rearrangement links TRBV6-1 to TRBJ2-1; tentative D call: TRBD1 (5 bases). Germline CDR1 MNHNS, CDR2 SASEGT. There are 15 residues in the CDR3. The ends were cut back, 2 bases at V and 9 bases at J, with 17 bases in the middle. The CDR3 DNA sequence: TGTGCCAGCAGTGAATGGACAACCCCGGGTGGTGAGCAGTTCTTC. It codes for CASSEWTTPGGEQFF.

This clone came up once. The rearrangement links TRBV7-9 to TRBJ2-3, with 7 bases identical to TRBD2. The CDR3 has 16 residues. Germline V gene sequence: CDR1 SEHNR, CDR2 FQNEAQ (reference sequence). Trimming cost V 0 bases and J 0 bases; bases outside gene matches: 3. The CDR3 loop is CASSLAISGSTDTQYF. The CDR3, as DNA: TGTGCCAGCAGCTTAGCGATTAGCGGGAGCACAGATACGCAGTATTTT. The whole variable domain, filled in from reference TRBV7-9 and TRBJ2-3, reads DTGVSQNPRHKITKRGQNVTFRCDPISEHNRLYWYRQTLGQGPEFLTYFQNEAQLEKSRLLSDRFSAERPKGSFSTLEIQRTEQGDSAMYLCASSLAISGSTDTQYFGPGTRLTVL.

CDR3 residues: CASSWGTGSSGANVLTF. The CDR3 region has the DNA TGTGCCAGCAGCTGGGGGACAGGGAGCTCTGGGGCCAACGTCCTGACTTTC. The chain recombines TRBV5-8 with TRBJ2-6, with 9 bases aligning to TRBD1. The ends lost 3 bases at V and 0 bases at J; junction bases unmatched: 4. The germline gives CDR1 SGHTS, CDR2 YDEGEE. This CDR3 has 17 amino acids.

The V call is TRBV19, the J call TRBJ2-7; perhaps TRBD1 as D (5 bases). V shed 2 bases and J shed 5 bases, with 16 bases lying between them. This CDR3 has 15 amino acids. Looked up from germline, CDR1 is LNHDA and CDR2 is SQIVND (reference sequence). The DNA for the CDR3 is TGTGCCAGTAGTATATCCCCAGGGAATTCCCACGAGCAGTACTTC. Translated: CASSISPGNSHEQYF.

This sequence joins TRBV5-1 and TRBJ2-5; perhaps TRBD1 as D (6 bases). Germline V gene lookup returns CDR1 SGHRS and CDR2 YFSETQ. This CDR3 contains 13 residues. Trimming took off 4 bases at V and 3 bases at J, with 10 bases between the two ends. The CDR3 DNA sequence: TGCGCCAGCAGCGACGGACAGAAAGAGACCCAGTACTTC. Its protein is CASSDGQKETQYF.

This clone was counted a few times. At the DNA level, this CDR3 is encoded by other sequences in the same sample as well. The CDR3 sequence: CASSYSGGSGNTIYF. The CDR3 region has the DNA TGTGCCAGCAGTTACTCGGGCGGGTCTGGAAACACCATATATTTT. V gene TRBV6-5 combines with J gene TRBJ1-3; no clear D gene. V was trimmed by 0 bases and J by 1 base, leaving 7 bases between them. Germline values: CDR1 MNHEY, CDR2 SVGAGI. This CDR3 region has 15 residues.

The chain combines TRBV7-9 with TRBJ2-6; 10 bases are a match to TRBD2. J lost 0 bases, V lost 2 bases, and 4 bases had no gene match. Germline assignment: CDR1 SEHNR and CDR2 FQNEAQ (reference sequence). This CDR3 has 18 residues. The CDR3 reads CASSLLSSGSSGANVLTF. The CDR3 nucleotides read TGTGCCAGCAGCTTACTTTCTAGCGGGAGCTCTGGGGCCAACGTCCTGACTTTC.

The chain carries TRBV4-1 and TRBJ1-1; possible D gene TRBD1, 5 bases. The CDR3 runs to 19 residues. The germline gives CDR1 MGHRA, CDR2 YSYEKL. The V and J ends lost 1 base and 0 bases respectively, with 21 bases between them. CDR3 DNA sequence: TGCGCCAGCAGCCAAGTTCCAGGCGCGACAGACAACATGAACACTGAAGCTTTCTTT. Encoded protein: CASSQVPGATDNMNTEAFF.

This clone has just one count. The chain has TRBV7-2 and TRBJ2-7, with D perhaps matching TRBD2 (6 bases). V was cut by 4 bases and J by 2 bases, with 12 bases left in between. The germline CDR1 and CDR2 sequences are SGHTA and FQGNSA. There are 14 residues in the CDR3. The CDR3 reads CASSSGLTTYEQYF. The CDR3 DNA is TGTGCCAGCAGCTCGGGACTGACTACCTACGAGCAGTACTTC.

The chain is built from TRBV7-9 and TRBJ2-7, with D possibly matching TRBD2 (5 bases). There are 18 residues in the CDR3. V lost 5 bases to trimming and J lost 2 bases, with 25 bases between them. In germline, CDR1 is SEHNR, CDR2 FQNEAQ (reference sequence). The CDR3 loop is CASSLSYVLAFQTYEQYF. The DNA for the CDR3 is TGTGCCAGCAGCCTCTCATATGTTCTAGCCTTCCAAACCTACGAGCAGTACTTC.

V and J are TRBV19 and TRBJ2-5; no reliable D call. V lost 5 bases and J lost 3, with 13 bases in between. This CDR3 is built from 14 residues. Germline V gene lookup returns CDR1 LNHDA and CDR2 SQIVND (reference sequence). The CDR3 region has the DNA TGTGCCAGTAGTGACCGGGTGATAAAAGAGACCCAGTACTTC. This codes for CASSDRVIKETQYF. Complete variable domain (other parts from reference TRBV19 and TRBJ2-5): DGGITQSPKYLFRKEGQNVTLSCEQNLNHDAMYWYRQDPGQGLRLIYYSQIVNDFQKGDIAEGYSVSREKKESFPLTVTSAQKNPTAFYLCASSDRVIKETQYFGPGTRLLVL.

The rearrangement links TRBV30 to TRBJ1-5, with D maybe TRBD1 (5 bases). Trimming left V 0 bases short and J 1 base short, with 28 bases between. From germline, CDR1 is GTSNPN and CDR2 SVGIG (reference sequence). The CDR3 runs to 21 residues. The CDR3 loop reads CAWSVGPKTEAGFWSNQPQHF. DNA of the CDR3: TGTGCCTGGAGTGTGGGGCCGAAAACCGAAGCAGGGTTCTGGAGCAATCAGCCCCAGCATTTT.

This clone has more than one count but fewer than ten. The chain carries TRBV28 and TRBJ2-1; 11 nucleotides line up with TRBD1. Trimming took 7 bases from V and 10 from J; bases not matched to a gene: 15. This CDR3 region has 16 residues. Germline V gene sequence: CDR1 MDHEN, CDR2 SYDVKM. The CDR3 reads CASTQPGTGGYGEQFF. The CDR3 nucleotides read TGTGCCAGCACCCAGCCCGGGACAGGGGGTTATGGGGAGCAGTTCTTC.

The chain links TRBV9 to TRBJ2-7, with D tentatively TRBD1 (5 bases). The germline V gene encodes CDR1 SGDLS and CDR2 YYNGEE. CDR3 length: 15 residues. Deletions cut 4 bases from V and 2 bases from J, with 16 bases between. CDR3 region: CASSYSSDRAYEQYF. The CDR3 DNA is TGTGCCAGCAGCTACTCCTCAGACAGAGCCTACGAGCAGTACTTC.

V gene TRBV10-2 combines with J gene TRBJ2-3, with 8 bases matching TRBD2. With 5 bases clipped from V and 1 base from J, the junction kept 11 bases outside the gene matches. Germline V gene lookup returns CDR1 WSHSY and CDR2 SAAADI. The CDR3 covers 17 residues. This CDR3 reads CASSLWREDWGTDTQYF. The CDR3 nucleotides read TGCGCCAGCAGTCTTTGGCGGGAGGATTGGGGCACAGATACGCAGTATTTT.

The J gene is TRBJ2-1, the V gene TRBV21-1; TRBD2 is the table's D call and was not checked against the DNA. TRBV21-1 is deemed a pseudogene. This CDR3 has 17 residues. The CDR3 DNA reads as TGTGCCAGCAGCAAAAAGGGACTAGCGGGAGTGATAAATGAGCAGTTCTTC. Protein product: CASSKKGLAGVINEQFF.

V usage is TRBV4-3 and J usage is TRBJ2-7; TRBD1 is a possible D gene (5 bases). This CDR3 region has 14 residues. V lost 3 bases and J lost 4, with 13 bases in between. Germline CDR1 and CDR2: LGHNA and YSLEER. Written as DNA, the CDR3 is TGCGCCAGCAGCCAGGCCCAGGGCAGATACGAGCAGTACTTC. It yields the protein CASSQAQGRYEQYF.